The subject of this entry is one T cell receptor beta chain. The sample is drawn from a study of blood T cell repertoires in COVID-19. About the study: The United States, Italy and Spain provided the acute and convalescent COVID-19 samples. T cells, B-cell-depleted T cells, or PBMCs provided the cDNA or gDNA that served as material.

In the original processing: Amplified reference gene primers provided the basis for estimating nucleated cell counts. The assay was immunoSEQ multiplex PCR, and TCRdb's table has in-frame clones only and misses some. That table supplies the V and J calls and clone size; D and trimming were determined from the DNA. The sample has roughly 160,000 clones, under 90% seen once. Trimming removed 0 bases at V and 0 bases at J, with 3 bases between. The germline V gene has CDR1 SGHDN and CDR2 FVKESK. The CDR3 is made up of 14 amino acids. This receptor was obtained from a woman older than 75 with active or convalescent COVID-19. Source material: peripheral blood. The chain employs TRBV14 and TRBJ2-1; D is unclear. The CDR3 DNA reads as TGTGCCAGCAGCCAAGATAGCTCCTACAATGAGCAGTTCTTC. This encodes CASSQDSSYNEQFF.